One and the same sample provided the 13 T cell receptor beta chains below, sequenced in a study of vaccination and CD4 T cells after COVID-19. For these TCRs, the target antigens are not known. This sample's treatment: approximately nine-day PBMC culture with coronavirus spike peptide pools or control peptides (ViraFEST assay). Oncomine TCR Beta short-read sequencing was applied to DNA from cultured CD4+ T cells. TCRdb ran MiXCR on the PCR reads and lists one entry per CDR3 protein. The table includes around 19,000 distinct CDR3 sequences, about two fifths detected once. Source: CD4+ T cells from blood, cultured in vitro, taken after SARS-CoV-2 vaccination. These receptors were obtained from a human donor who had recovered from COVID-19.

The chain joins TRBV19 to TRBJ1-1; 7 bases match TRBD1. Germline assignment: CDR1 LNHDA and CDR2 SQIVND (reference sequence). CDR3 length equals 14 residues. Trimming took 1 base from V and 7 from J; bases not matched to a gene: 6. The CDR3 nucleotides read TGTGCCAGTAGTATAGCAGGGACAGACGGTGAAGCTTTCTTT. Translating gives CASSIAGTDGEAFF.

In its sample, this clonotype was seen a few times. The CDR3 spells CASSLERGTRELFF. The CDR3 bases are TGTGCCAGCAGCTTAGAGCGGGGGACCCGGGAGCTGTTTTTT. The chain carries TRBV7-2 and TRBJ2-2, with 8 bases that match TRBD2. Germline V lookup: CDR1 SGHTA, CDR2 FQGNSA. This CDR3 spans 14 amino acids. V lost 1 base to trimming and J lost 9 bases; unmatched junction nucleotides: 4. The whole variable domain, remainder taken from reference TRBV7-2 and TRBJ2-2, is GAGVSQSPSNKVTEKGKDVELRCDPISGHTALYWYRQSLGQGLEFLIYFQGNSAPDKSGLPSDRFSAERTGGSVSTLTIQRTQQEDSAVYLCASSLERGTRELFFGEGSRLTVL.

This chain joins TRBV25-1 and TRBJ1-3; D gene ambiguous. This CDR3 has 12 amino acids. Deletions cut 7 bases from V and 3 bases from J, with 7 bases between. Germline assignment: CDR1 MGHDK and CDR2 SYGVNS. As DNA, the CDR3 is TGTGCCAGCACGGCTGGTGGAAACACCATATATTTT. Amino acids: CASTAGGNTIYF. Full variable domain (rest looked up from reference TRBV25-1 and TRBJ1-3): EADIYQTPRYLVIGTGKKITLECSQTMGHDKMYWYQQDPGMELHLIHYSYGVNSTEKGDLSSESTVSRIRTEHFPLTLESARPSHTSQYLCASTAGGNTIYFGEGSWLTVV.

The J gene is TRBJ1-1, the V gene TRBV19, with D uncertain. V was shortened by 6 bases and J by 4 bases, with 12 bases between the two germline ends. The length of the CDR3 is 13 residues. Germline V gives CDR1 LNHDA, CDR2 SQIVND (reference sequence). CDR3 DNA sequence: TGTGCCAGTAGGATAAGGGTAACCACTGAAGCTTTCTTT. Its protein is CASRIRVTTEAFF. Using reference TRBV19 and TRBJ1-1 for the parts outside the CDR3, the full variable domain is DGGITQSPKYLFRKEGQNVTLSCEQNLNHDAMYWYRQDPGQGLRLIYYSQIVNDFQKGDIAEGYSVSREKKESFPLTVTSAQKNPTAFYLCASRIRVTTEAFFGQGTRLTVV.

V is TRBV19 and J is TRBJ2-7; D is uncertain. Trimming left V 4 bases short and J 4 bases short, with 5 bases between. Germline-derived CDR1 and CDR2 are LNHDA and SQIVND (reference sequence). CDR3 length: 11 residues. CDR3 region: CASSTEYEQYF. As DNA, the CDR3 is TGTGCCAGTAGTACGGAGTACGAGCAGTACTTC.

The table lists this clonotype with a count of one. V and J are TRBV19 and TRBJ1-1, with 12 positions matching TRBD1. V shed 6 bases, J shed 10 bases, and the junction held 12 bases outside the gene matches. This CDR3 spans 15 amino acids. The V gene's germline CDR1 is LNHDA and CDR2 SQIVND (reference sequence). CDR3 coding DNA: TGTGCCAGTAGCCGTACCTACCGGGACAGGGGGCCAGCTTTCTTT. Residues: CASSRTYRDRGPAFF.

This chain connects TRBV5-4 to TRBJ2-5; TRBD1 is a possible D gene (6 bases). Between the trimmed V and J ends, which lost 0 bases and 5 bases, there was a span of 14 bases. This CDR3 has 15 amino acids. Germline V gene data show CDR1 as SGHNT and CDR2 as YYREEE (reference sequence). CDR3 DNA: TGTGCCAGCAGCTTGGATCAGGGGCTAAGTGAGACCCAGTACTTC. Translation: CASSLDQGLSETQYF. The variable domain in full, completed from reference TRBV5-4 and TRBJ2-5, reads ETGVTQSPTHLIKTRGQQVTLRCSSQSGHNTVSWYQQALGQGPQFIFQYYREEENGRGNFPPRFSGLQFPNYSSELNVNALELDDSALYLCASSLDQGLSETQYFGPGTRLLVL.

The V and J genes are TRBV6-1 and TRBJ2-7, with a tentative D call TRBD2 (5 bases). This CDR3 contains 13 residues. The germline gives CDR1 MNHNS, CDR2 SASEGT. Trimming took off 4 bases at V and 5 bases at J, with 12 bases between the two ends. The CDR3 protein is CASSGGRGHEQYF. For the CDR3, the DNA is TGTGCCAGCAGTGGTGGTCGAGGGCACGAGCAGTACTTC.

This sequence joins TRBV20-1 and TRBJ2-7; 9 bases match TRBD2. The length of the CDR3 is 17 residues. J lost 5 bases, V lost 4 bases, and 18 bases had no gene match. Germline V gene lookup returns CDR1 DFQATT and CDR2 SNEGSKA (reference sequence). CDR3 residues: CSATPAGGLGVRHEQYF. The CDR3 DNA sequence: TGCAGTGCTACCCCAGCGGGAGGTCTGGGGGTCCGTCACGAGCAGTACTTC.

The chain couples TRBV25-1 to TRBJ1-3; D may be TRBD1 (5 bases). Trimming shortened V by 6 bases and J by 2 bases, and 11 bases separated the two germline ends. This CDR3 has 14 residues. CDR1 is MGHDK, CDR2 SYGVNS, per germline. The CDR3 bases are TGTGCCAGCAGGCGGGGGGGAACTGGAAACACCATATATTTT. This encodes CASRRGGTGNTIYF.

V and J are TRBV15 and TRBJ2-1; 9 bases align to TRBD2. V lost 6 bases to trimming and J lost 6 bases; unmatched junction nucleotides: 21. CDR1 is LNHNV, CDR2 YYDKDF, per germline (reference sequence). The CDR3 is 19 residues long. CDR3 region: CATSRGLGSGRRGSNEQFF. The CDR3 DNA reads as TGTGCCACCAGTCGGGGGCTTGGTAGCGGGAGAAGGGGAAGCAATGAGCAGTTCTTC.

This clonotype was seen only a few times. This CDR3 reads CASSLGQGREAFF. CDR3 DNA sequence: TGTGCCAGCAGCTTGGGACAGGGGCGTGAAGCTTTCTTT. The rearrangement links TRBV7-9 to TRBJ1-1, with TRBD1 matching 10 bases. Losses at the gene ends were 3 bases for V and 7 bases for J; bases not matched to a gene: 2. This CDR3 spans 13 amino acids. Per the germline V gene, CDR1 is SEHNR and CDR2 is FQNEAQ (reference sequence).

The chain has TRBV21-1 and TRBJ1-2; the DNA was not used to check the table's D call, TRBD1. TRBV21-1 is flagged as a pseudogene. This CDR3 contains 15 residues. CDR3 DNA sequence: TGTGCCAGCAGACCGGGACAGTTAGCTAACTATGGCTACACCTTC. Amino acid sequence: CASRPGQLANYGYTF.